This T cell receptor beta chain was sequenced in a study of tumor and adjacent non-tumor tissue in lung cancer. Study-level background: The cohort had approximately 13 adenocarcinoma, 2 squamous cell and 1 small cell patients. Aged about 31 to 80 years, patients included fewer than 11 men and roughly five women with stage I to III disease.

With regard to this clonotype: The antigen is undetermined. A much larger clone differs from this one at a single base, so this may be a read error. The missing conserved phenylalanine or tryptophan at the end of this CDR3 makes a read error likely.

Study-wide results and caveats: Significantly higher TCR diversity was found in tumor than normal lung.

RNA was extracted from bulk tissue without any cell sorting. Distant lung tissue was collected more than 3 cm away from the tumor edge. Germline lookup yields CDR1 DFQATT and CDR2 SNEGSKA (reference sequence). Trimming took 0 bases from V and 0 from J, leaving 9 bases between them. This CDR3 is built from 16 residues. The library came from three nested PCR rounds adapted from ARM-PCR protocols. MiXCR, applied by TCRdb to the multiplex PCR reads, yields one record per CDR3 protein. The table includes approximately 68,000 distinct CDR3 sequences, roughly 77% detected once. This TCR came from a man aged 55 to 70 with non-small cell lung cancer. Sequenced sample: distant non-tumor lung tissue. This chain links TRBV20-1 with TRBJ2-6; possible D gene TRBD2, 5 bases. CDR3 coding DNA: TGCAGTGCTAGAGATCGAGGGAGCTCTGGGGCCAACGTCCTGACTCTC. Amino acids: CSARDRGSSGANVLTL.